The source of this T cell receptor (beta chain) is a study of PD-1 blockade in classical Hodgkin lymphoma. General study results and limits: With respect to the repertoire differences, their causes, possibly disease activity or prior therapy, remain undefined. Healthy donors were reported to have higher baseline TCR diversity than newly diagnosed patients.

V shed 5 bases, J shed 1 base, and the junction held 2 bases outside the gene matches. The CDR3 extends over 13 amino acids. CDR1 is SGDLS and CDR2 is YYNGEE in the germline V gene. Comments on this clone: Its target is not known.

Time point meaning: newly diagnosed, previously untreated cHL patient sample. Starting with thawed PBMCs, CD4+ T cells were purified by magnetic negative selection. The study compared against PBMCs from newly diagnosed, untreated classical Hodgkin lymphoma. Repertoires were generated with immunoSEQ multiplex PCR, while TCRdb's copy carries only in-frame clones and drops some. Of 25,000 to 35,000 clones in the sample, roughly nine tenths are singletons; the top ten hold about 1.2%. The receptor was isolated from a human donor with classical Hodgkin lymphoma. The rearrangement uses TRBV9 and TRBJ2-7, with 8 bases that match TRBD1. The sequencing input was CD4+ T cells from blood. CDR3 nucleotides: TGTGCCAGCAGTCGGGACAGGTCCTACGAGCAGTACTTC. Protein: CASSRDRSYEQYF.